The entry that follows covers one T cell receptor beta chain sequence. The data derive from a study of early T cells in non-severe SARS-CoV-2 infection. Study-level information: Sequencing of bulk RNA from unsorted whole blood was done, without chain pairing.

Germline CDR1 reads SNHLY; CDR2 reads FYNNEI. CDR3 length equals 15 residues. Deletions cut 5 bases from V and 4 bases from J, with 15 bases between. The TCR library protocol attached unique molecular identifiers to the individual cDNA molecules. TCRdb reprocessed the 5' RACE reads via MiXCR and lists one record per CDR3 protein. The repertoire holds roughly 46,000 distinct CDR3 sequences, with around 9.6% as singletons. Sequences were derived from whole blood, sampled at baseline. The source of this sequence is an adult who was a healthcare worker with PCR-confirmed SARS-CoV-2 infection or an uninfected control (not recorded which). This rearrangement joins TRBV2 to TRBJ1-5; D is possibly TRBD1 (6 bases). As DNA, the CDR3 is TGTGCCAGCAGTAAACAGGGCGGCGGAAATCAGCCCCAGCATTTT. Translating gives CASSKQGGGNQPQHF.